This T cell receptor (beta chain) was observed in a study of cytomegalovirus exposure and HLA in healthy donors. Findings of the study overall: Analyses of presence/absence relied on an assumption of roughly uniform sequencing depth across donors. Within an earlier analysis, most TCR beta V segments proved productive either about 90% or about 30% of the time.

This CDR3 comprises 16 residues. V was cut by 4 bases and J by 4 bases, with 16 bases left in between. Germline V gene data show CDR1 as SGHTA and CDR2 as FQGNSA. Turning to this clone: Its antigen is unidentified.

PCR used 60 Vbeta primers and 13 Jbeta primers. Repertoires were generated with immunoSEQ multiplex PCR, while TCRdb's copy carries only in-frame clones and drops some. The sample gives 110,000 to 150,000 clones, approximately 80% of which show up once; around 10% is in the top ten. The chain recombines TRBV7-2 with TRBJ2-2; weak D call: TRBD1 (6 bases). This clonotype originated in a woman aged 60-75 years in good health and CMV-seropositive. What was sequenced was PBMCs. The DNA for the CDR3 is TGTGCCAGCAGCTCAATCCCGGGACAACTCACCGGGGAGCTGTTTTTT. Translating gives CASSSIPGQLTGELFF.